This TCR beta chain emerged from a study of early T cells in non-severe SARS-CoV-2 infection. General study findings and limits: Sequences matched to VDJdb favored anti-spike CD8 responses, while private and CD4 specificities were missed.

As concerns this clonotype: Its antigen remains unidentified.

Individual cDNA molecules received unique molecular identifiers. In TCRdb, the 5' RACE reads were re-called with MiXCR into one record per CDR3 protein. The sample consists of tens of thousands of distinct CDR3 sequences, 3.5% to 5% of them appearing once. The clonotype was recovered from an adult who was a healthcare worker with PCR-confirmed SARS-CoV-2 infection or an uninfected control (not recorded which). The sample taken for sequencing was whole blood.

CDR3 amino acids: CSARDRARTYEQYF. The CDR3 nucleotides read TGCAGTGCTAGGGACAGGGCCCGTACCTACGAGCAGTACTTC. V and J are TRBV20-1 and TRBJ2-7, with TRBD1 matching over 8 bases. Germline assignment: CDR1 DFQATT and CDR2 SNEGSKA (reference sequence). V dropped 3 bases and J dropped 2; count of bases not matched to a gene: 6. This CDR3 contains 14 residues.